This TCR beta chain appears in the sequencing data of a study of identical twins. TCRdb re-analysed the 5' RACE reads in MiXCR, keeping a single row per CDR3 protein. The profile covers about 720,000 distinct CDR3 sequences, with 18% appearing a single time and around 13% taken by the ten largest. This clonotype occurred a few times. The same specimen was also included in a second study, on T cells expressing NK-cell markers.

The TCR was taken from a woman aged 18-29 years in good health. Sequencing was performed on PBMCs.

Written as DNA, the CDR3 is TGTGCCAGCACCTGGGACTCGGGGCAGCCCCAGCATTTT. Its protein is CASTWDSGQPQHF. This chain uses TRBV12-3 or TRBV12-4 with TRBJ1-5; tentatively, D is TRBD1 (5 bases). This CDR3 comprises 13 residues. V was pared by 7 bases and J by 7 bases, with 14 bases between.